This T cell receptor (beta chain) was sequenced for a study of cytomegalovirus exposure and HLA in healthy donors. For the study at large: Earlier work reported 117 million unique TCR beta sequences from some 170 million T cells.

V lost 6 bases, J lost 3 bases, and 14 bases lay in between. Germline CDR1 and CDR2: MDHEN and SYDVKM. The CDR3 spans 14 residues. On this clone itself: The antigen is not known.

The PCR ran on 60 Vbeta and 13 Jbeta primers. Here immunoSEQ multiplex PCR was the method, and the copy in TCRdb shows in-frame clones only, minus some. The sample includes 100,000 or so clones, roughly 63% of them seen just once. Overall study findings and caveats: The records held CMV serostatus as the only immune exposure information. Donors belonging to an Asian-associated ancestry cluster reportedly showed fewer N-insertions in productive TCRs than the roughly 700-donor mean, according to what a later analysis found.

The TCR sequence derives from a woman younger than 45 in good health and CMV-seronegative. This chain links TRBV28 with TRBJ1-2, with a tentative D call TRBD1 (6 bases). Sequenced: PBMCs. As DNA, the CDR3 is TGTGCCAGCAGACCTCACAGGGCCTACTATGGCTACACCTTC. This codes for CASRPHRAYYGYTF.